The clone carrying this T cell receptor beta chain was seen a handful of times. Antigen unknown. The length of the CDR3 is 16 residues. Germline-derived CDR1 and CDR2 are MNHEY and SVGAGI. Deletions cut 4 bases from V and 4 bases from J, with 14 bases between. The record originates from a study of T-cell reconstitution after alpha-beta-depleted transplantation in children. Study results and limitations: Reportedly, alpha-beta T cells present about two months post-transplant originated from several hundred expanded clones of graft origin. After transplant, high TCRbeta diversity at day 60 in some patients arose from surviving recipient T cells and thymic progenitors.

Preparation of the TCRbeta library was carried out with unique molecular identifiers. Each CDR3 protein gets one entry after TCRdb re-called the PCR reads with MiXCR. The repertoire has approximately 430,000 distinct CDR3 sequences, 15% to 20% of them found once; the top ten carry roughly 29%. The TCR originated in a boy younger than two who had a stem cell transplant for Wiskott-Aldrich syndrome, so the T cells may come from the graft donor. The material was PBMCs, mostly from graft donor cells, obtained 360 days after TCRalphabeta/CD19-depleted stem cell transplant. J is TRBJ2-6 and V is TRBV6-5; maybe TRBD2 (6 bases). The CDR3 nucleotides read TGTGCCAGCAGTTCCGGGGGTGCGGAAGGGGCCAACGTCCTGACTTTC. As protein: CASSSGGAEGANVLTF.